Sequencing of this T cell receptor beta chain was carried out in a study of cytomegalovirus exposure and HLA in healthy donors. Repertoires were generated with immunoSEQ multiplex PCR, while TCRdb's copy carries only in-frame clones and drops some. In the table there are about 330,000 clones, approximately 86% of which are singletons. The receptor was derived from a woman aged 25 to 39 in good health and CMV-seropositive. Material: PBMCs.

CDR3 nucleotide sequence: TGCAGCGTTTTGGACGGGAACTCTGGAAACACCATATATTTT. This encodes CSVLDGNSGNTIYF. The V and J genes are TRBV29-1 and TRBJ1-3, with no clear D. This CDR3 is 14 amino acids long. Germline V gene lookup returns CDR1 SQVTM and CDR2 ANQGSEA. V lost 5 bases and J 0 bases, leaving 11 bases between the germline ends.